The 25 T cell receptor beta chains reported below all come from one sample, sequenced in a study of Tregs in tolerant kidney transplant recipients. The method was immunoSEQ multiplex PCR; TCRdb's version includes in-frame clones alone and lacks a portion of them. This sample has some 250,000 clones, with about 86% found just once. The specimen sequenced was CD4+ T cells from blood. The receptor source for this set is a human donor in good health.

The chain joins TRBV28 to TRBJ1-2, with D hard to call. Germline lookup yields CDR1 MDHEN and CDR2 SYDVKM. Deletions cut 8 bases from V and 2 bases from J, with 9 bases between. The CDR3 spans 12 residues. CDR3 nucleotides: TGTGCCAGCGGGCCTCCAAACTATGGCTACACCTTC. Residues: CASGPPNYGYTF.

This sequence joins TRBV19 and TRBJ1-2; D is unresolved. The CDR3 sequence is 13 residues long. The V and J ends lost 9 bases and 1 base respectively, with 12 bases between them. CDR1 and CDR2 from the germline V gene are LNHDA and SQIVND (reference sequence). CDR3 nucleotides: TGTGCCAGCGCCCGGACGGATAACTATGGCTACACCTTC. Its protein is CASARTDNYGYTF.

This clone was seen a single time. The chain is built from TRBV11-1 and TRBJ2-7; D not certain. Per the germline V gene, CDR1 is SGHAT and CDR2 is FQDESV (reference sequence). The V end lost 4 bases, the J end lost 2 bases, and 6 bases lay between the germline ends. CDR3 size: 12 residues. CDR3 DNA: TGTGCCAGCAGCTCTCAAACCTACGAGCAGTACTTC. This codes for CASSSQTYEQYF. Variable domain in full (rest from reference TRBV11-1 and TRBJ2-7): EAEVAQSPRYKITEKSQAVAFWCDPISGHATLYWYRQILGQGPELLVQFQDESVVDDSQLPKDRFSAERLKGVDSTLKIQPAELGDSAMYLCASSSQTYEQYFGPGTRLTVT.

This chain connects TRBV11-2 to TRBJ1-5; the D gene is possibly TRBD1 (6 bases). In germline, CDR1 is SGHAT, CDR2 FQNNGV. The CDR3 is 14 amino acids. The V end was cut by 5 bases, the J end by 3 bases, with 11 bases between. Here the CDR3 reads CASSAGQLNQPQHF. The CDR3, as DNA: TGTGCCAGCAGCGCCGGACAGCTCAATCAGCCCCAGCATTTT.

The J gene is TRBJ1-2, the V gene TRBV29-1; 8 nucleotides match TRBD1. The CDR3 is 14 residues long. The V gene end was trimmed by 2 bases and the J gene end by 4 bases; junction bases not matched to a gene: 6. Germline V gives CDR1 SQVTM, CDR2 ANQGSEA. In DNA form, the CDR3 reads TGCAGCGTTGAACCAGGACAGGGTCTCTATGGCTACACCTTC. This codes for CSVEPGQGLYGYTF.

The chain couples TRBV19 to TRBJ1-5, with 8 positions matching TRBD1. V shed 3 bases and J 4 bases; nucleotides not matched to a gene: 5. The V gene's germline CDR1 is LNHDA and CDR2 SQIVND (reference sequence). The CDR3 consists of 15 residues. The DNA for the CDR3 is TGTGCCAGTAGTATGGACAGGGCGCGGAATCAGCCCCAGCATTTT. This codes for CASSMDRARNQPQHF.

There are a few counts of this clone. The chain employs TRBV2 and TRBJ2-2; 10 nucleotides align to TRBD2. The CDR3 covers 15 residues. The V and J ends lost 4 bases and 5 bases, in that order; junction bases with no gene match: 4. The germline CDR1 and CDR2 sequences are SNHLY and FYNNEI. The CDR3 bases are TGTGCCAGCAGTGGAGAAGCGGGAGGGACCGGGGAGCTGTTTTTT. Its translation is CASSGEAGGTGELFF.

This clone occurred once. The chain couples TRBV18 to TRBJ1-1, with D perhaps matching TRBD1 (5 bases). V lost 5 bases, J lost 5 bases, and 21 bases lay in between. The CDR3 loop spans 16 amino acids. Germline assignment: CDR1 KGHSH and CDR2 LQKENI. The CDR3 nucleotides read TGTGCCAGCTCAGTTATGGAGGCAGGGTCAAAGACTGAAGCTTTCTTT. Translating it yields CASSVMEAGSKTEAFF.

For this clone: A read error may account for a junction end that differs from germline. This sequence joins TRBV5-1 and TRBJ1-2, with 8 bases matching TRBD1. Germline CDR1 reads SGHRS; CDR2 reads YFSETQ. CDR3 length: 14 amino acids. Written as DNA, the CDR3 is TGCGCCAGCAGCCGCCAACAGGGGGGCTATAGCTACACCTTC. Translation gives CASSRQQGGYSYTF.

The chain carries TRBV11-2 and TRBJ1-1, with D maybe TRBD1 (6 bases). The CDR3 has 15 amino acids. V lost 0 bases and J lost 5, with 13 bases in between. Germline lookup yields CDR1 SGHAT and CDR2 FQNNGV. The CDR3: CASSLDSTGGTEAFF. The CDR3 DNA is TGTGCCAGCAGCTTAGACTCGACAGGAGGGACTGAAGCTTTCTTT.

CDR3 sequence: CASRGDTNEQYF. CDR3 DNA sequence: TGTGCCAGCAGGGGTGACACTAACGAGCAGTACTTC. V is TRBV6-5 and J is TRBJ2-7; D unresolved. Germline-derived CDR1 and CDR2 are MNHEY and SVGAGI. This CDR3 is 12 amino acids long. V lost 6 bases to trimming and J lost 5 bases, with 11 bases between them.

The gene calls are TRBV7-6 and TRBJ2-1; TRBD2 aligns across 8 bases. The length of the CDR3 is 15 residues. Germline CDR1 is SGHVS and CDR2 is FNYEAQ. V shed 4 bases, J shed 3 bases, and the junction held 5 bases outside the gene matches. The CDR3: CASSSTSGRYNEQFF. In nucleotides, the CDR3 is TGTGCCAGCAGCTCCACTAGCGGCCGCTACAATGAGCAGTTCTTC.

The chain couples TRBV29-1 to TRBJ1-1; D is unclear. Germline V gene data show CDR1 as SQVTM and CDR2 as ANQGSEA. This CDR3 spans 12 amino acids. Trimming stripped 5 bases from V and 1 base from J, with 8 bases between. The chain's CDR3 is CSVRQQNTEAFF. Here the CDR3 DNA reads TGCAGCGTTCGACAACAGAACACTGAAGCTTTCTTT.

V is TRBV7-6 and J is TRBJ1-3, with 7 bases aligning to TRBD1. The CDR3 spans 14 residues. The ends lost 4 bases at V and 2 bases at J; junction bases unmatched: 2. In germline, CDR1 is SGHVS, CDR2 FNYEAQ. The CDR3: CASSSTGTGNTIYF. The CDR3 DNA reads as TGTGCCAGCAGCTCGACAGGGACTGGAAACACCATATATTTT.

The rearrangement joins TRBV19 to TRBJ2-7; weak D call: TRBD1 (6 bases). CDR1 and CDR2 from the germline V gene are LNHDA and SQIVND (reference sequence). This CDR3 contains 14 residues. Trimming stripped 3 bases from V and 4 bases from J, with 13 bases between. CDR3 DNA sequence: TGTGCCAGTAGTATTAGAGGGGGTTTGTACGAGCAGTACTTC. It encodes CASSIRGGLYEQYF.

The V gene is TRBV5-1, the J gene TRBJ2-5; 8 nucleotides line up with TRBD2. V dropped 0 bases and J dropped 0; count of bases not matched to a gene: 4. This CDR3 contains 16 residues. Germline V gene data show CDR1 as SGHRS and CDR2 as YFSETQ. The DNA for the CDR3 is TGCGCCAGCAGCTTGGATGGTAGCGGGAACCAAGAGACCCAGTACTTC. Residues: CASSLDGSGNQETQYF.

This clone was recorded once. This rearrangement joins TRBV16 to TRBJ1-3; D possibly corresponds to TRBD1 (5 bases). The germline V and J ends were trimmed by 4 bases and 0 bases, with 13 bases remaining between them. CDR1 is KGHSY and CDR2 is FQNENV in the germline V gene. The CDR3 is made up of 16 amino acids. DNA of the CDR3: TGTGCCAGCAGCCTGCGCGGGGGGTCCTCTGGAAACACCATATATTTT. Translated, it gives CASSLRGGSSGNTIYF.

This clone came up a few times. V is TRBV25-1 and J is TRBJ2-5, with 11 bases lining up with TRBD2. V lost 5 bases and J lost 5; bases outside the gene matches: 4. The CDR3 contains 14 residues. Germline CDR1 and CDR2: MGHDK and SYGVNS. The CDR3 sequence: CASSIAGGRETQYF. Written as DNA, the CDR3 is TGTGCCAGCAGTATAGCGGGGGGGCGTGAGACCCAGTACTTC.

This clone was counted between two and nine times. The chain has TRBV5-6 and TRBJ2-3, with 11 bases matching TRBD2. The CDR3 spans 16 residues. V trimming: 3 bases; J trimming: 2 bases; junction bases outside the gene matches: 5. CDR1 and CDR2 (germline): SGHDT, YYEEEE. The CDR3 region is CASSSLAGGSTDTQYF. CDR3 sequence (DNA): TGTGCCAGCAGCTCGCTAGCGGGGGGATCCACAGATACGCAGTATTTT. The entire variable domain, with the rest obtained from reference TRBV5-6 and TRBJ2-3, is as follows: DAGVTQSPTHLIKTRGQQVTLRCSPKSGHDTVSWYQQALGQGPQFIFQYYEEEERQRGNFPDRFSGHQFPNYSSELNVNALLLGDSALYLCASSSLAGGSTDTQYFGPGTRLTVL.

The chain combines TRBV2 with TRBJ1-5; D is unclear. The CDR3 runs to 14 residues. Germline V CDR1 and CDR2: SNHLY, FYNNEI. Trimming took off 2 bases at V and 2 bases at J, with 7 bases between the two ends. This CDR3 reads CASSETARNQPQHF. As DNA, the CDR3 is TGTGCCAGCAGTGAAACAGCTCGCAATCAGCCCCAGCATTTT.

Points on this clone: Other DNA sequences of this sample code for an identical CDR3. The chain links TRBV15 to TRBJ1-2, with TRBD1 matching 8 bases. The junction had 13 bases not matched to a gene; V was cut back by 0 bases and J by 1 base. Germline CDR1 is LNHNV and CDR2 is YYDKDF (reference sequence). CDR3 length: 19 residues. For the CDR3, the DNA is TGTGCCACCAGCAGAGATCTCTATTTTGGACAGGGAATTAACTATGGCTACACCTTC. It specifies CATSRDLYFGQGINYGYTF.

Only one count was recorded for this clone. The chain combines TRBV5-1 with TRBJ2-7, with 10 bases identical to TRBD1. V lost 5 bases and J lost 5; bases outside the gene matches: 4. The CDR3 is 13 residues long. Germline values: CDR1 SGHRS, CDR2 YFSETQ. CDR3: CASRRQGANEQYF. The DNA of the CDR3 is TGCGCCAGCAGGCGACAGGGGGCCAACGAGCAGTACTTC.

This clone has more than one count but fewer than ten. The chain employs TRBV27 and TRBJ1-5; no reliable D call. This CDR3 region has 14 residues. Germline assignment: CDR1 MNHEY and CDR2 SMNVEV (reference sequence). Trimming cost V 5 bases and J 8 bases, with 16 bases left between them. CDR3 sequence reads: CASSPSTAREPQHF. Here the CDR3 DNA reads TGTGCCAGCAGTCCGAGTACGGCAAGGGAGCCCCAGCATTTT.

The V gene is TRBV6-6, the J gene TRBJ1-1, with D possibly matching TRBD1 (6 bases). The V and J ends lost 6 bases and 2 bases respectively, with 10 bases between them. Germline V gene sequence: CDR1 MNHNY, CDR2 SVGAGI (reference sequence). CDR3 size: 13 residues. CDR3 sequence reads: CASRGQPNTEAFF. The DNA for the CDR3 is TGTGCCAGCAGAGGACAGCCTAACACTGAAGCTTTCTTT.

The table lists this clone with a count of one. The V and J genes are TRBV6-6 and TRBJ1-2; D may be TRBD1 (5 bases). Trimming left V 9 bases short and J 1 base short, with 18 bases between. This CDR3 contains 15 residues. Germline assignment: CDR1 MNHNY and CDR2 SVGAGI (reference sequence). The CDR3 here is CARGHSSFVNYGYTF. CDR3 DNA: TGTGCCAGAGGACACTCAAGTTTCGTTAACTATGGCTACACCTTC.